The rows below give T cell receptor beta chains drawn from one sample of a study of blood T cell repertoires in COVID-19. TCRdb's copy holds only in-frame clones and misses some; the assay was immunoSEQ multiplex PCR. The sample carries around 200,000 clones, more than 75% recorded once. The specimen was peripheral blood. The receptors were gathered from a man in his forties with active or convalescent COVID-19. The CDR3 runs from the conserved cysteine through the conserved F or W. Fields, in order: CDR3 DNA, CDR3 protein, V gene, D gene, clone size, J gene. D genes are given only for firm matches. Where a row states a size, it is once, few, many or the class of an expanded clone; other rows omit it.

cdr3_nt: TGTGCCAGCAGCCGTAAACCCGGGACTAGCGGGAGGGCGTACCAAGAGACCCAGTACTTC
cdr3_aa: CASSRKPGTSGRAYQETQYF
v_call: TRBV3-1/TRBV3-2
d_call: TRBD2
clone_size: NA
j_call: TRBJ2-5

cdr3_nt: TGTGCCAGCAGTGATTGGGACAGGGGTAACACCATATATTTT
cdr3_aa: CASSDWDRGNTIYF
v_call: TRBV25-1
d_call: TRBD1
clone_size: NA
j_call: TRBJ1-3

cdr3_nt: TGTGCCAGCAGCTTACTCGCGGGAGGGCCAGGGGAGCAGTACTTC
cdr3_aa: CASSLLAGGPGEQYF
v_call: TRBV7-9
d_call: TRBD2
clone_size: NA
j_call: TRBJ2-7

cdr3_nt: TGTGCCAGCAGCTCCCCCGGTAGCGGTAGCTCCTACAATGAGCAGTTCTTC
cdr3_aa: CASSSPGSGSSYNEQFF
v_call: TRBV7-9
d_call: NA
clone_size: once
j_call: TRBJ2-1

cdr3_nt: TGCGCCAGCCGCGGGGGTGTCAATGGCTACACCTTC
cdr3_aa: CASRGGVNGYTF
v_call: TRBV4-1
d_call: NA
clone_size: NA
j_call: TRBJ1-2

cdr3_nt: TGTGCCTGGAGTGTAACACTGAACACTGAAGCTTTCTTT
cdr3_aa: CAWSVTLNTEAFF
v_call: TRBV30
d_call: NA
clone_size: NA
j_call: TRBJ1-1

cdr3_nt: TGTGCCACCCAGACGACGGGGGAGACCCAGTACTTC
cdr3_aa: CATQTTGETQYF
v_call: TRBV2
d_call: NA
clone_size: NA
j_call: TRBJ2-5

cdr3_nt: TGCGCCAGCAGCTTGGATCCGGGGGGAACCTACAATGAGCAGTTCTTC
cdr3_aa: CASSLDPGGTYNEQFF
v_call: TRBV5-1
d_call: TRBD2
clone_size: NA
j_call: TRBJ2-1

cdr3_nt: TGTGCCAGCTCATCGGACAGGGGTCGTAACTACGAGCAGTACTTC
cdr3_aa: CASSSDRGRNYEQYF
v_call: TRBV18
d_call: TRBD1
clone_size: NA
j_call: TRBJ2-7

cdr3_nt: TGTGCCACCAGCAGTTACAAGGGGCACTCAAGCTCCTACGAGCAGTACTTC
cdr3_aa: CATSSYKGHSSSYEQYF
v_call: TRBV15
d_call: NA
clone_size: NA
j_call: TRBJ2-7

cdr3_nt: TGCAGTGCTAGTAGTCGCTCTACCTCCACAGATACGCAGTATTTT
cdr3_aa: CSASSRSTSTDTQYF
v_call: TRBV20-1
d_call: NA
clone_size: NA
j_call: TRBJ2-3

cdr3_nt: TGTGCCAGCAGCCAAGAAGGCGTGGGCGATGAGCAGTTCTTC
cdr3_aa: CASSQEGVGDEQFF
v_call: TRBV14
d_call: NA
clone_size: NA
j_call: TRBJ2-1

cdr3_nt: TGTGCCAGCCGGACTTTAAGATCACCCCTCCACTTT
cdr3_aa: CASRTLRSPLHF
v_call: TRBV27
d_call: NA
clone_size: NA
j_call: TRBJ1-6

cdr3_nt: TGTGCCAGCAGTTACCCAGGGACTACGAACACTGAAGCTTTCTTT
cdr3_aa: CASSYPGTTNTEAFF
v_call: TRBV6-6
d_call: NA
clone_size: NA
j_call: TRBJ1-1

cdr3_nt: TGCGCCAGCAGCTTGGGGACTACGTACACCGGGGAGCTGTTTTTT
cdr3_aa: CASSLGTTYTGELFF
v_call: TRBV5-1
d_call: NA
clone_size: NA
j_call: TRBJ2-2

cdr3_nt: TGTGCCAGCAGTTCCCAGACAGGCGCGCGGCCCCAGCATTTT
cdr3_aa: CASSSQTGARPQHF
v_call: TRBV28
d_call: NA
clone_size: NA
j_call: TRBJ1-5

cdr3_nt: TGTGCCAGCAGCGAGGGACAGAGCACTGAAGCTTTCTTT
cdr3_aa: CASSEGQSTEAFF
v_call: TRBV6-5
d_call: TRBD1
clone_size: few
j_call: TRBJ1-1

cdr3_nt: TGTGCCAGCAGTCCGCAGGGGCAGGGGGAGCAGTACTTC
cdr3_aa: CASSPQGQGEQYF
v_call: TRBV6-5
d_call: NA
clone_size: NA
j_call: TRBJ2-7

cdr3_nt: TGTGCCAGCAGCGGATGGGGGGACTGGGGTATTAGCGGTGAAGCTTTCTTT
cdr3_aa: CASSGWGDWGISGEAFF
v_call: TRBV9
d_call: NA
clone_size: few
j_call: TRBJ1-1

cdr3_nt: TGTGCCAGCAGCTTAGAGACAATCTATGGCTACACCTTC
cdr3_aa: CASSLETIYGYTF
v_call: TRBV7-9
d_call: NA
clone_size: NA
j_call: TRBJ1-2

cdr3_nt: TGTGCCAGCAGCTTGGAGACAGCTGGAAACACCATATATTTT
cdr3_aa: CASSLETAGNTIYF
v_call: TRBV5-4
d_call: NA
clone_size: few
j_call: TRBJ1-3

cdr3_nt: TGCAGCGTTGTTATTGGACAGGGCAGCTACGAGCAGTACTTC
cdr3_aa: CSVVIGQGSYEQYF
v_call: TRBV29-1
d_call: TRBD1
clone_size: NA
j_call: TRBJ2-7

cdr3_nt: TGTGCCAGCAACCCCGATAGAAGGTTGCCTAGCGGGAATTACAATGAGCAGTTCTTC
cdr3_aa: CASNPDRRLPSGNYNEQFF
v_call: TRBV28
d_call: TRBD2
clone_size: few
j_call: TRBJ2-1

cdr3_nt: TGTGCCAGCACCCCGGACAGGGTTGATGAAAAACTGTTTTTT
cdr3_aa: CASTPDRVDEKLFF
v_call: TRBV5-6
d_call: TRBD1
clone_size: NA
j_call: TRBJ1-4

cdr3_nt: TGTGCCAGCAGCCCCGGCGGGGAGGGACTCATCTCCTACGAGCAGTACTTC
cdr3_aa: CASSPGGEGLISYEQYF
v_call: TRBV9
d_call: TRBD2
clone_size: NA
j_call: TRBJ2-7

cdr3_nt: TGTGCCAGCAGCGCACAGGGCTTTACTAATGAAAAACTGTTTTTT
cdr3_aa: CASSAQGFTNEKLFF
v_call: TRBV7-6
d_call: NA
clone_size: NA
j_call: TRBJ1-4

cdr3_nt: TGTGCCAGCAGCGTAGGGGGCGGGGGCCCCCTTAGCACAGATACGCAGTATTTT
cdr3_aa: CASSVGGGGPLSTDTQYF
v_call: TRBV9
d_call: NA
clone_size: NA
j_call: TRBJ2-3

cdr3_nt: TGCGCCAGCAGCCCACGGGACAGCGACTACGAGCAGTACTTC
cdr3_aa: CASSPRDSDYEQYF
v_call: TRBV5-1
d_call: TRBD1
clone_size: NA
j_call: TRBJ2-7

cdr3_nt: TGTGCCAGCAGAGGGACAGGGAGGGTCACTGAAGCTTTCTTT
cdr3_aa: CASRGTGRVTEAFF
v_call: TRBV2
d_call: TRBD1
clone_size: NA
j_call: TRBJ1-1

cdr3_nt: TGTGCCAGCAGCCAGGGGCAGGGCCGCCCCGCCGAGCAGTACTTC
cdr3_aa: CASSQGQGRPAEQYF
v_call: TRBV27
d_call: NA
clone_size: NA
j_call: TRBJ2-7

cdr3_nt: TGTGCCAGCAGCGTAGGAGCGGGGGGCCCTCAGTTCTTC
cdr3_aa: CASSVGAGGPQFF
v_call: TRBV9
d_call: TRBD2
clone_size: NA
j_call: TRBJ2-1

cdr3_nt: TGTGCCAGCAGCCTTCAGTTGCCCCAAGAGACCCAGTACTTC
cdr3_aa: CASSLQLPQETQYF
v_call: TRBV13
d_call: NA
clone_size: NA
j_call: TRBJ2-5

cdr3_nt: TGTGCCAGTAGTAGGCAGGGGGAATCAGCCAAAAACATTCAGTACTTC
cdr3_aa: CASSRQGESAKNIQYF
v_call: TRBV19
d_call: TRBD1
clone_size: NA
j_call: TRBJ2-4

cdr3_nt: TGTGCCAGCACCAATCTAGCGTTAGTTCCCTACGAGCAGTACTTC
cdr3_aa: CASTNLALVPYEQYF
v_call: TRBV27
d_call: NA
clone_size: NA
j_call: TRBJ2-7

cdr3_nt: TGTGCCAGCGCCCGGGACTTCGATCGAGCTTTCTTT
cdr3_aa: CASARDFDRAFF
v_call: TRBV6-5
d_call: NA
clone_size: NA
j_call: TRBJ1-1

cdr3_nt: TGTGCCAGCATGAAATTCGAGAGGGAGGGGACCCAGTACTTC
cdr3_aa: CASMKFEREGTQYF
v_call: TRBV2
d_call: TRBD2
clone_size: NA
j_call: TRBJ2-5

cdr3_nt: TGTGCCAGCTCACCTCACCCCGGACAGGAAAAACTGTTTTTT
cdr3_aa: CASSPHPGQEKLFF
v_call: TRBV18
d_call: NA
clone_size: NA
j_call: TRBJ1-4

cdr3_nt: TGTGCCAGCAGCCAAGAAGGGACTAGCAGATACAATGAGCAGTTCTTC
cdr3_aa: CASSQEGTSRYNEQFF
v_call: TRBV4-2
d_call: TRBD2
clone_size: NA
j_call: TRBJ2-1

cdr3_nt: TGTGCCAGCAGCCCCTGGGACAGGGGGGGCTATGGCTACACCTTC
cdr3_aa: CASSPWDRGGYGYTF
v_call: TRBV9
d_call: TRBD1
clone_size: NA
j_call: TRBJ1-2

cdr3_nt: TGCGCCAGCAGCTCGGGAGGACGAGAGCAGTACTTC
cdr3_aa: CASSSGGREQYF
v_call: TRBV5-1
d_call: TRBD2
clone_size: NA
j_call: TRBJ2-7

cdr3_nt: TGTGCCAGCGCGGCCCACCAGAACACCGGGGAGCTGTTTTTT
cdr3_aa: CASAAHQNTGELFF
v_call: TRBV6-5
d_call: NA
clone_size: NA
j_call: TRBJ2-2

cdr3_nt: TGTGCCAGCAGTTACTCCTCACAGGGAAACACTGAAGCTTTCTTT
cdr3_aa: CASSYSSQGNTEAFF
v_call: TRBV6-5
d_call: NA
clone_size: NA
j_call: TRBJ1-1

cdr3_nt: TGTGCCAGCAGTGAAACAGGGATCAATCAGCCCCAGCATTTT
cdr3_aa: CASSETGINQPQHF
v_call: TRBV6-1
d_call: NA
clone_size: NA
j_call: TRBJ1-5

cdr3_nt: TGCGCCAGCAGCTTGGGGGACAGGGGCCATGAGCAGTTCTTC
cdr3_aa: CASSLGDRGHEQFF
v_call: TRBV5-1
d_call: TRBD1
clone_size: NA
j_call: TRBJ2-1

cdr3_nt: TGTGCCAGCAGCGCCCGGGGACAGGCCTATGGCTACACCTTC
cdr3_aa: CASSARGQAYGYTF
v_call: TRBV9
d_call: TRBD1
clone_size: NA
j_call: TRBJ1-2

cdr3_nt: TGTGCCAGCAGCTCGACAGTTTCCAGCTCCTACAATGAGCAGTTCTTC
cdr3_aa: CASSSTVSSSYNEQFF
v_call: TRBV7-9
d_call: NA
clone_size: NA
j_call: TRBJ2-1

cdr3_nt: TGTGCCAGCAGCTTTGGGACAGGCGTCTATAATTCACCCCTCCACTTT
cdr3_aa: CASSFGTGVYNSPLHF
v_call: TRBV11-1
d_call: TRBD1
clone_size: NA
j_call: TRBJ1-6

cdr3_nt: TGTGCCAGCAGTTCGGACAGACTAAATGAAAAACTGTTTTTT
cdr3_aa: CASSSDRLNEKLFF
v_call: TRBV27
d_call: NA
clone_size: NA
j_call: TRBJ1-4